The 7 T cell receptor beta chains listed next were all sequenced from one sample in a study of STAT5B mutations in CD4+ large granular lymphocyte leukemia. Sequencing was performed with immunoSEQ multiplex PCR; in TCRdb, only in-frame clones are kept and a portion is missing. The data contain roughly 29,000 clones, approximately 80% of them singletons. The sample taken for sequencing was CD4+ T cells from blood buffy coats. Receptors originate from a human donor in good health.

The chain has TRBV29-1 and TRBJ1-5; no definite D call. The CDR3 loop spans 13 amino acids. Trimming pared 4 bases from V and 5 bases from J, leaving 12 bases between. Germline lookup yields CDR1 SQVTM and CDR2 ANQGSEA. CDR3: CSVGAGLDQPQHF. For the CDR3, the DNA is TGCAGCGTTGGGGCAGGTCTGGATCAGCCCCAGCATTTT.

This clone was detected only once. The chain couples TRBV7-9 to TRBJ2-1; TRBD2 matches 13 bases. The CDR3 loop spans 19 amino acids. Trimming removed 6 bases from V and 5 bases from J; junction bases left unmatched: 16. Germline CDR1 SEHNR, CDR2 FQNEAQ (reference sequence). This CDR3 is CASRQTTSGRAGPNNEQFF. In DNA form, the CDR3 reads TGTGCCAGCAGGCAAACTACTAGCGGGAGGGCCGGACCCAACAATGAGCAGTTCTTC.

V and J are TRBV25-1 and TRBJ1-2; 8 nucleotides agree with TRBD1. CDR1 and CDR2 from the germline V gene are MGHDK and SYGVNS. There are 12 residues in the CDR3. J gave up 10 bases and V 8 bases, and 9 bases lay outside the gene matches. CDR3: CASSGTGVDYTF. The CDR3 DNA is TGTGCCAGCTCTGGGACAGGTGTAGACTACACCTTC.

The V call is TRBV5-1, the J call TRBJ2-1, with 11 bases fitting TRBD2. The germline gives CDR1 SGHRS, CDR2 YFSETQ. CDR3 length equals 15 residues. V lost 5 bases and J lost 0; bases outside the gene matches: 1. CDR3: CASSTSGSSYNEQFF. The CDR3, as DNA: TGCGCCAGCAGTACTAGCGGGAGCTCCTACAATGAGCAGTTCTTC.

The V call is TRBV6-6, the J call TRBJ2-3, with D perhaps matching TRBD2 (6 bases). Looked up from germline, CDR1 is MNHNY and CDR2 is SVGAGI (reference sequence). V was clipped by 6 bases and J by 0 bases, with 10 bases between them. CDR3 length equals 14 residues. The DNA for the CDR3 is TGTGCCAGCAGGCTACTAGCAAGCACAGATACGCAGTATTTT. Protein: CASRLLASTDTQYF.

The CDR3 nucleotides read TGTGCCAGCAGCACCAGGGGTAGCCAAGAGACCCAGTACTTC. Translation: CASSTRGSQETQYF. The rearrangement joins TRBV7-9 to TRBJ2-5; tentative D call: TRBD1 (6 bases). Germline CDR1 is SEHNR and CDR2 is FQNEAQ (reference sequence). Trimming left V 5 bases short and J 1 base short, with 11 bases between. This CDR3 contains 14 residues. The variable domain in full, completed from reference TRBV7-9 and TRBJ2-5, reads DTGVSQNPRHKITKRGQNVTFRCDPISEHNRLYWYRQTLGQGPEFLTYFQNEAQLEKSRLLSDRFSAERPKGSFSTLEIQRTEQGDSAMYLCASSTRGSQETQYFGPGTRLLVL.

This clone was detected a few times. The chain is built from TRBV19 and TRBJ1-1; D is possibly TRBD1 (5 bases). Per the germline V gene, CDR1 is LNHDA and CDR2 is SQIVND (reference sequence). The CDR3 has 14 amino acids. The ends were cut back, 5 bases at V and 3 bases at J, with 13 bases in the middle. CDR3 DNA: TGTGCCAGTAGTCTAAATGAAGGGGACACTGAAGCTTTCTTT. This gives the protein CASSLNEGDTEAFF.